The rows below give T cell receptor beta chains drawn from one sample of a study of T cell responses to AZD1222 COVID-19 vaccine. Some clones are missing from TCRdb's copy, which holds only in-frame ones; the method was immunoSEQ multiplex PCR. The sample has about 170,000 clones; roughly 92% are singletons. The specimen was peripheral blood, collected on day 0 of AZD1222 vaccination. These TCRs come from an adult in good health. Both conserved end residues are part of each CDR3. Each record gives: J gene, clone size, V gene, D gene, CDR3 length, CDR3 protein, CDR3 DNA. A D gene is named only where the DNA matches it firmly. Size is omitted from some rows. Given values are once, few, many or a class for expanded clones.

>TRBJ1-2|NA|TRBV11-2|NA|13
CASSLDGFYGYTF
TGTGCCAGCAGCTTAGACGGATTTTATGGCTACACCTTC
>TRBJ1-1|NA|TRBV12-3/TRBV12-4|NA|13
CASSFGTWFGAFF
TGTGCCAGCAGTTTCGGGACGTGGTTTGGGGCTTTCTTT
>TRBJ2-3|NA|TRBV24-1|NA|16
CATSEARAGLGDTQYF
TGTGCCACCAGTGAGGCCAGGGCAGGGTTAGGTGATACGCAGTATTTT
>TRBJ2-7|NA|TRBV27|TRBD1|13
CASSSQGDYEQYF
TGTGCCAGCAGTTCCCAGGGGGACTACGAGCAGTACTTC
>TRBJ1-1|NA|TRBV2|NA|14
CASSQGFMNTEAFF
TGTGCCAGCAGTCAGGGATTCATGAACACTGAAGCTTTCTTT
>TRBJ2-2|once|TRBV7-3|NA|13
CASSLSRAGELFF
TGTGCCAGCAGCTTAAGCCGCGCCGGGGAGCTGTTTTTT
>TRBJ2-1|NA|TRBV5-1|TRBD2|17
CASSFGTSGRLRDEQFF
TGCGCCAGCAGCTTCGGGACTAGCGGGAGGTTGAGAGATGAGCAGTTCTTC
>TRBJ2-5|NA|TRBV5-1|NA|13
CASSIMLRETQYF
TGCGCCAGCAGCATTATGCTACGGGAGACCCAGTACTTC
>TRBJ2-2|once|TRBV9|TRBD2|16
CASSVGGAGRTGELFF
TGTGCCAGCAGCGTAGGGGGAGCGGGAAGGACCGGGGAGCTGTTTTTT
>TRBJ1-5|few|TRBV6-5|NA|13
CASRSLVGQPQHF
TGTGCCAGCAGATCCCTCGTGGGTCAGCCCCAGCATTTT
>TRBJ1-5|NA|TRBV19|TRBD1|14
CASTSDREVQPQHF
TGTGCCAGTACCTCTGACAGGGAAGTTCAGCCCCAGCATTTT
>TRBJ2-7|NA|TRBV7-9|NA|12
CASSLDQAEQYF
TGTGCCAGCAGCTTAGACCAGGCCGAGCAGTACTTC
>TRBJ1-3|once|TRBV4-1|TRBD1|16
CASSHPRQGLGNTIYF
TGCGCCAGCAGCCACCCCAGACAGGGGCTAGGAAACACCATATATTTT
>TRBJ1-1|NA|TRBV6-5|NA|14
CASSYSQTGTEAFF
TGTGCCAGCAGTTATAGCCAAACCGGGACTGAAGCTTTCTTT
>TRBJ2-5|NA|TRBV9|NA|15
CASTQGPGYQETQYF
TGTGCCAGCACCCAAGGACCGGGCTACCAAGAGACCCAGTACTTC
>TRBJ2-1|NA|TRBV3-1/TRBV3-2|TRBD1|17
CASSRKMRDRGAGEQFF
TGTGCCAGCAGCCGAAAGATGAGGGACAGGGGGGCGGGTGAGCAGTTCTTC
>TRBJ1-2|NA|TRBV7-9|TRBD1|14
CASSFSQGAGGYTF
TGTGCCAGCAGCTTTTCACAGGGGGCGGGAGGCTACACCTTC
>TRBJ1-1|NA|TRBV27|NA|14
CASSPWSRGTEAFF
TGTGCCAGCAGTCCTTGGTCCCGGGGGACTGAAGCTTTCTTT
>TRBJ1-2|NA|TRBV18|NA|14
CASSPTETNYGYTF
TGTGCCAGCTCACCTACAGAGACTAACTATGGCTACACCTTC
>TRBJ2-5|once|TRBV9|TRBD2|14
CASGRGTLQETQYF
TGTGCCAGCGGGAGGGGAACCCTCCAAGAGACCCAGTACTTC
>TRBJ2-2|NA|TRBV19|NA|14
CASSIVQTTGELFF
TGTGCCAGTAGTATCGTCCAGACTACCGGGGAGCTGTTTTTT
>TRBJ2-7|NA|TRBV27|TRBD2|16
CASSPAPSGRAYEQYF
TGTGCCAGCAGCCCAGCCCCTAGCGGGAGGGCCTACGAGCAGTACTTC
>TRBJ1-4|NA|TRBV9|TRBD1|17
CASSVARDRPTNEKLFF
TGTGCCAGCAGCGTAGCTAGGGACAGGCCAACTAATGAAAAACTGTTTTTT
>TRBJ2-3|NA|TRBV10-2|NA|13
CASSGASTDTQYF
TGCGCCAGCAGCGGGGCCAGCACAGATACGCAGTATTTT
>TRBJ1-2|NA|TRBV19|NA|14
CASSQRGLYYGYTF
TGTGCCAGTAGTCAGAGGGGCCTTTACTATGGCTACACCTTC
>TRBJ1-2|NA|TRBV27|NA|15
CASSLVHGDIYGYTF
TGTGCCAGCAGTTTAGTCCACGGGGACATTTATGGCTACACCTTC
>TRBJ2-1|medium-sized|TRBV13|NA|16
CASSLYGGHSYNEQFF
TGTGCCAGCAGCTTATACGGGGGCCACTCCTACAATGAGCAGTTCTTC
>TRBJ1-6|NA|TRBV25-1|TRBD1|14
CASAGTGNNSPLHF
TGTGCCAGTGCCGGGACAGGGAATAATTCACCCCTCCACTTT
>TRBJ1-2|once|TRBV2|TRBD1|14
CASRLGQGNYGYTF
TGTGCCAGCAGACTAGGACAGGGGAACTATGGCTACACCTTC
>TRBJ2-7|NA|TRBV15|NA|14
CATSREGGPGQQYF
TGTGCCACCAGCAGAGAAGGCGGACCGGGCCAGCAGTACTTC
>TRBJ1-1|NA|TRBV19|NA|13
CASSSSSGTEAFF
TGTGCCAGTAGTAGTTCATCGGGCACTGAAGCTTTCTTT
>TRBJ2-7|NA|TRBV27|TRBD1|13
CASSQGTGYEQYF
TGTGCCAGCAGCCAAGGGACAGGCTACGAGCAGTACTTC
>TRBJ1-5|NA|TRBV9|NA|18
CASHSLQGKGYSNQPQHF
TGTGCCAGCCATTCTTTACAGGGTAAGGGATATAGCAATCAGCCCCAGCATTTT
>TRBJ2-7|NA|TRBV10-2|TRBD1|13
CASTPGQAYEQYF
TGCGCCAGCACCCCGGGACAGGCCTACGAGCAGTACTTC
>TRBJ2-7|NA|TRBV6-5|NA|13
CASSYNRFHEQYF
TGTGCCAGCAGTTATAACAGGTTCCACGAGCAGTACTTC
>TRBJ1-5|NA|TRBV7-9|NA|15
CASSLEAGAGQPQHF
TGTGCCAGCAGCTTAGAAGCCGGGGCGGGTCAGCCCCAGCATTTT
>TRBJ1-6|once|TRBV6-5|NA|14
CASSYGRDNSPLHF
TGTGCCAGCAGTTACGGGCGGGATAATTCACCCCTCCACTTT
>TRBJ1-4|NA|TRBV7-2|NA|14
CASSLYSGEEKLFF
TGTGCCAGCAGCTTATATTCCGGTGAGGAAAAACTGTTTTTT
>TRBJ1-2|NA|TRBV6-5|NA|15
CASSRQTGTRYGYTF
TGTGCCAGCAGTCGGCAAACCGGGACACGGTATGGCTACACCTTC
>TRBJ1-5|NA|TRBV4-2|NA|13
CASSVHRNQPQHF
TGTGCCAGCAGCGTACACAGAAATCAGCCCCAGCATTTT
>TRBJ1-5|NA|TRBV7-2|TRBD1|19
CASSLGQGGRFYSNQPQHF
TGTGCCAGCAGCTTAGGGCAGGGGGGTCGTTTTTATAGCAATCAGCCCCAGCATTTT
>TRBJ1-1|NA|TRBV24-1|TRBD1|15
CAPEGGRKGATEAFF
TGTGCCCCCGAAGGGGGGAGAAAGGGGGCCACTGAAGCTTTCTTT
>TRBJ1-1|NA|TRBV19|NA|17
CASSITRAPVQNTEAFF
TGTGCCAGTAGTATCACGCGGGCACCCGTCCAAAACACTGAAGCTTTCTTT
>TRBJ2-7|NA|TRBV28|NA|14
CASSSGRLAYEQYF
TGTGCCAGCAGTTCTGGTAGGTTGGCCTACGAGCAGTACTTC
>TRBJ2-5|NA|TRBV25-1|TRBD2|15
CASSEREGLGETQYF
TGTGCCAGCAGTGAACGGGAGGGGCTCGGGGAGACCCAGTACTTC
>TRBJ1-2|once|TRBV7-2|TRBD1|15
CASSLRQGVGYGYTF
TGTGCCAGCAGCTTACGGCAGGGGGTAGGCTATGGCTACACCTTC
>TRBJ1-1|NA|TRBV2|NA|15
CASSEDGIMFLRAFF
TGTGCCAGCAGTGAAGATGGGATAATGTTTCTGAGAGCTTTCTTT
>TRBJ2-2|NA|TRBV27|NA|13
CASRLGGTGELFF
TGTGCCAGCAGACTAGGGGGCACCGGGGAGCTGTTTTTT
>TRBJ1-3|NA|TRBV29-1|TRBD1|13
CSGGQGSGNTIYF
TGCAGCGGGGGACAGGGGTCTGGAAACACCATATATTTT
>TRBJ2-3|NA|TRBV4-1|NA|17
CASSQYEGDASTDTQYF
TGCGCCAGCAGCCAATACGAAGGGGACGCTAGCACAGATACGCAGTATTTT
>TRBJ1-4|NA|TRBV2|NA|13
CASTLIPGEKLFF
TGTGCCAGCACCCTTATACCAGGGGAAAAACTGTTTTTT
>TRBJ2-7|NA|TRBV5-1|TRBD1|13
CASTWTGSGEQYF
TGCGCCAGCACTTGGACAGGGAGCGGCGAGCAGTACTTC
>TRBJ1-3|NA|TRBV20-1|NA|11
CSAMGGNTIYF
TGCAGTGCCATGGGTGGAAACACCATATATTTT
>TRBJ2-2|NA|TRBV5-1|NA|14
CASSLSGRIAELFF
TGCGCCAGCAGCTTGTCTGGACGGATCGCGGAGCTGTTTTTT
>TRBJ2-5|NA|TRBV5-1|TRBD2|15
CASSLFAGAQETQYF
TGCGCCAGCAGCTTGTTTGCGGGAGCGCAAGAGACCCAGTACTTC
>TRBJ2-4|NA|TRBV25-1|NA|14
CASSAGSGKNIQYF
TGTGCCAGCAGTGCTGGTTCCGGTAAAAACATTCAGTACTTC
>TRBJ2-1|NA|TRBV5-4|TRBD1|16
CASSPVTGQGATEQFF
TGTGCCAGCAGCCCTGTAACGGGACAGGGGGCGACTGAGCAGTTCTTC